Many counts were recorded for the clone carrying this TCR beta chain. The antigen is undetermined. This sample was taken from a study of identical twins. Findings and limits, study-wide: Models underestimated TCR alpha sharing (out-of-frame) in monozygotic twins. Cord blood beta clonotypes that were abundant carried fewer insertions, and memory repertoires showed no such trend.

A universal primer site arose from template switching, and cDNA bore unique molecular identifiers. TCRdb re-analysed the 5' RACE reads in MiXCR, keeping a single row per CDR3 protein. This sample has 700,000 or so distinct CDR3 sequences, with more than 6.5% found just once. CDR1 is SGHDT and CDR2 is YYEEEE in the germline V gene. CDR3 length: 11 residues. The germline V and J ends were trimmed by 5 bases and 5 bases, with 7 bases remaining between them. The same specimen was also included in a second study, on yellow fever vaccine responses in identical twins.

The sample consisted of PBMCs. This sequence was found in a woman younger than 35 in good health. This rearrangement joins TRBV5-6 to TRBJ2-5; no reliable D call. This CDR3 is CASRVGETQYF. CDR3 DNA sequence: TGTGCCAGCAGAGTGGGGGAGACCCAGTACTTC. Combining the CDR3 with reference TRBV5-6 and TRBJ2-5 gives the whole variable domain DAGVTQSPTHLIKTRGQQVTLRCSPKSGHDTVSWYQQALGQGPQFIFQYYEEEERQRGNFPDRFSGHQFPNYSSELNVNALLLGDSALYLCASRVGETQYFGPGTRLLVL.